These T cell receptor beta chains were read from a single sample in a study of shared clonotypes between healthy human individuals. Assay: immunoSEQ multiplex PCR; the TCRdb copy retains only in-frame clones and omits some. The table includes a few million clones, over 90% detected once. Specimen: naive CD4+ T cells from PBMCs. These receptors all come from a young man in good health. Some clones in this sample may be carry-over from other donors' samples. Both conserved end residues are part of each CDR3. D genes are given only for firm matches. Size tells how often a clone was seen (once, few, many) or the class of an expanded clone, and some rows leave it out.

d_call	v_call	clone_size	j_call	cdr3_nt	cdr3_aa
.	TRBV4-2	.	TRBJ2-7	TGTGCCAGCAGCCAAGAGGTCGGGGAAAGCTCCTACGAGCAGTACTTC	CASSQEVGESSYEQYF
.	TRBV5-1	.	TRBJ2-3	TGCGCCAGCAGCTTGTATCTCGGGACCGCTAGCACAGATACGCAGTATTTT	CASSLYLGTASTDTQYF
TRBD1	TRBV29-1	.	TRBJ1-4	TGCAGCGTCGTAGGACAATCGACAGGGCTCGGTATTGAAAAACTGTTTTTT	CSVVGQSTGLGIEKLFF
TRBD2	TRBV5-1	.	TRBJ2-2	TGCGCCAGTGACGACGGTCCGGGAGGGCTGGGGGAGCTGTTTTTT	CASDDGPGGLGELFF
TRBD2	TRBV27	.	TRBJ2-1	TGTGCCAGCAGTCCAACCGGGACTAGCGGGAGAAGGTGGGGTGAGCAGTTCTTC	CASSPTGTSGRRWGEQFF
TRBD2	TRBV9	.	TRBJ2-3	TGTGCCAGCAGCGGAGGGAGGGGTTCAGATACGCAGTATTTT	CASSGGRGSDTQYF
TRBD1	TRBV7-3	once	TRBJ1-1	TGTGCCAGCAGCTCGGACAGGATAAACACTGAAGCTTTCTTT	CASSSDRINTEAFF
TRBD2	TRBV30	.	TRBJ2-1	TGTGCCTGGTCCAACCCTCTAGCGGGAGATCTGAATGAGCAGTTCTTC	CAWSNPLAGDLNEQFF
.	TRBV28	few	TRBJ1-1	TGTGCCAGCAGTGCCCTTGGCGCGGCGGGCACTGAAGCTTTCTTT	CASSALGAAGTEAFF
TRBD1	TRBV19	.	TRBJ2-7	TGTGCCAGTGGCCAAAGGGACAGATACGAGCAGTACTTC	CASGQRDRYEQYF
.	TRBV13	.	TRBJ1-5	TGTGCCAGCAGCCCAGGGAGGAATCAGCCCCAGCATTTT	CASSPGRNQPQHF
.	TRBV5-1	.	TRBJ2-1	TGCGCCAGCAGCTTGTTCGACCTGAATGAGCAGTTCTTC	CASSLFDLNEQFF
TRBD2	TRBV6-4	.	TRBJ2-1	TGTGCCAACAGCGTTGGGGCTAGCGGGGTCAATGAGCAGTTCTTC	CANSVGASGVNEQFF
.	TRBV7-9	once	TRBJ2-7	TGTGCCAGCAGTCCTGGGCGCACGGGAATCCCCTCCTACGAGCAGTACTTC	CASSPGRTGIPSYEQYF
TRBD1	TRBV15	.	TRBJ1-2	TGTGCCACCAGCAGAGGCACAGGGGGCACCTATGGCTACACCTTC	CATSRGTGGTYGYTF
.	TRBV28	once	TRBJ1-4	TGTGCCAGCAGTCTACACCTCGGGTCGCCTAATGAAAAACTGTTTTTT	CASSLHLGSPNEKLFF
TRBD2	TRBV28	.	TRBJ2-7	TGTGCCAGCAGTTTGCCTAGCGGGAGATACGAGCAGTACTTC	CASSLPSGRYEQYF
.	TRBV5-1	.	TRBJ2-2	TGCGCCAGCAGCCTGAACAGCGGGAACACCGGGGAGCTGTTTTTT	CASSLNSGNTGELFF
.	TRBV6-5	.	TRBJ2-7	TGTGCCAGCAGTTACTCCGGCGGGAAGAGCTCCTACGAGCAGTACTTC	CASSYSGGKSSYEQYF
.	TRBV2	.	TRBJ2-7	TGTGCCAGCAGTGATTTCTACGAGCAGTACTTC	CASSDFYEQYF
.	TRBV28	.	TRBJ1-2	TGTGCCAGCAGGGGGCTATATTATGGCTACACCTTC	CASRGLYYGYTF
TRBD2	TRBV7-6	.	TRBJ2-5	TGTGCCAGCAGCCTAACAAGCGGGAGGGCCCGAGAGACCCAGTACTTC	CASSLTSGRARETQYF
.	TRBV9	.	TRBJ1-2	TGTGCCAGCAGCGTAGTCCCGTCAGGGTTCTATGGCTACACCTTC	CASSVVPSGFYGYTF
TRBD2	TRBV5-4	.	TRBJ2-1	TGTGCCAGCAGCGGGGGGACTAGCGCCTACAATGAGCAGTTCTTC	CASSGGTSAYNEQFF
.	TRBV5-1	.	TRBJ2-3	TGCGCCAGCAGCCCAGGAGCGGTACCCACAGATACGCAGTATTTT	CASSPGAVPTDTQYF
.	TRBV18	.	TRBJ2-5	TGTGCCAGCTCCGAGGTAGCGACCCAAGAGACCCAGTACTTC	CASSEVATQETQYF
TRBD2	TRBV6-4	.	TRBJ2-7	TGTGCCAGCAGTGCCCTAGCGGCGGGAGGTGGCGAGCAGTACTTC	CASSALAAGGGEQYF
TRBD2	TRBV25-1	.	TRBJ2-3	TGTGCCAGCAGTGAAACGTCCGGGACTACCCGCACAGATACGCAGTATTTT	CASSETSGTTRTDTQYF